This TCR beta chain was sequenced in a study of blood T cells in healthy people across ages. Findings of the study overall: From one million sequenced T cells, diversity estimates were lower bounds.

The trim removed 4 bases at V and 13 bases at J, leaving 13 bases unmatched. This CDR3 region has 14 residues. Looked up from germline, CDR1 is WSHSY and CDR2 is SAAADI. Primed by a sample-barcoded 5' primer and a J-beta primer mix, a second PCR proceeded for about 7 to 11 cycles. At least 2.5 million CDR3-containing paired-end reads were obtained per sample. TCRdb reanalysed the 5' RACE reads using MiXCR and keeps one entry per CDR3 protein. Of about a million distinct CDR3 sequences listed, roughly 51% are singletons. Concerning this clonotype: Its antigen is unknown.

Isolation recovered at least 6 million PBMCs from every sample. This sequence originates from a woman aged 60-75 years in good health. This chain links TRBV10-2 with TRBJ2-4, with 7 bases aligning to TRBD2. Sequenced: blood. CDR3 loop: CASSVPGRSQEQYF. The CDR3 nucleotides are TGCGCCAGCAGTGTGCCCGGGAGGAGTCAGGAGCAGTACTTC.